A single sample is the source of the 32 T cell receptor beta chains below, sequenced in a study of CD8 T cells in ankylosing spondylitis. For these receptors, no antigen is known. Study-wide findings and caveats: A motif of eight highly homologous TCR beta variants was seen as apparently characteristic of ankylosing spondylitis blood.

TCRdb reprocessed the 5' RACE reads via MiXCR and lists one record per CDR3 protein. The sample carries a few hundred thousand distinct CDR3 sequences, approximately 11% recorded once. The sample taken for sequencing was blood, either unsorted or a sorted T cell fraction (not recorded which). Every receptor here comes from a male donor with ankylosing spondylitis.

This clonotype turned up a few times. The V and J genes are TRBV20-1 and TRBJ2-1, with D perhaps given as TRBD1 or TRBD2 (5 bases each). In germline, CDR1 is DFQATT, CDR2 SNEGSKA (reference sequence). V lost 6 bases and J lost 0, with 12 bases in between. This CDR3 has 14 residues. The CDR3 loop is CSAPRDHSYNEQFF. The CDR3 nucleotides read TGCAGTGCCCCCCGGGACCACTCCTACAATGAGCAGTTCTTC.

This clonotype was detected many times. The gene calls are TRBV5-1 and TRBJ1-1; 11 bases match TRBD1. Losses at the gene ends were 0 bases for V and 8 bases for J; bases not matched to a gene: 9. CDR3 size: 16 residues. CDR1 and CDR2 (germline): SGHRS, YFSETQ. In DNA form, the CDR3 reads TGCGCCAGCAGCTTGGCCCGGACAGGGGGCCCACGAGAAGCTTTCTTT. This codes for CASSLARTGGPREAFF.

The table lists this clonotype with a few counts. The V and J genes are TRBV24-1 and TRBJ2-2; the match to TRBD1 covers 8 bases. From germline, CDR1 is KGHDR and CDR2 SFDVKD. CDR3 length equals 16 residues. The V segment lost 4 bases and the J segment 3 bases; nucleotides outside the gene matches: 6. The CDR3 DNA reads as TGTGCCACCAGTGACAACGACAGGGGATACACCGGGGAGCTGTTTTTT. This gives the protein CATSDNDRGYTGELFF.

CDR3 amino acids: CASSSLQQINVLTF. The CDR3 DNA reads TGTGCCAGCAGCTCCCTACAGCAAATCAACGTCCTGACTTTC. The chain joins TRBV11-2 to TRBJ2-6; no reliable D call. Germline values: CDR1 SGHAT, CDR2 FQNNGV. CDR3 size: 14 residues. Trimming shortened V by 4 bases and J by 9 bases, and 13 bases separated the two germline ends.

This clonotype was observed a handful of times. This chain uses TRBV12-3 or TRBV12-4 with TRBJ2-5, with 10 nucleotides matching TRBD2. With 7 bases clipped from V and 5 bases from J, the junction kept 10 bases outside the gene matches. The CDR3 is made up of 15 amino acids. In nucleotides, the CDR3 is TGTGCCAGCACCCTGGGGCTAGCGGGAGAGGAGACCCAGTACTTC. Translating it yields CASTLGLAGEETQYF.

This chain joins TRBV10-3 and TRBJ1-1; D call uncertain. V lost 9 bases and J 4 bases, leaving 15 bases between the germline ends. CDR3 length: 13 amino acids. Germline V lookup: CDR1 ENHRY, CDR2 SYGVKD. CDR3 nucleotide sequence: TGTGCCATATCCCAGGAGGGAGGCACTGAAGCTTTCTTT. Its protein product is CAISQEGGTEAFF.

There are a few counts of this clonotype. The chain recombines TRBV7-6 with TRBJ1-4, with D tentatively TRBD1 (6 bases). The CDR3 contains 15 residues. CDR1 SGHVS and CDR2 FNYEAQ come from the germline V gene. V lost 4 bases and J 5 bases, leaving 14 bases between the germline ends. The CDR3 protein is CASSSEGVGNEKLFF. The CDR3 DNA is TGTGCCAGCAGCTCTGAGGGGGTGGGAAATGAAAAACTGTTTTTT.

This clonotype came up a few times. V usage is TRBV5-5 and J usage is TRBJ2-7; TRBD1 matches at 8 bases. The CDR3 consists of 18 residues. Trimming cost V 2 bases and J 0 bases; bases outside gene matches: 13. Germline V gene data show CDR1 as SGHKS and CDR2 as YYEKEE (reference sequence). The DNA of the CDR3 is TGTGCCAGCAGCTTAAGGACGACCGGACAGGGCATCTCCTACGAGCAGTACTTC. Translation gives CASSLRTTGQGISYEQYF. Looking up the rest from reference TRBV5-5 and TRBJ2-7 gives the full variable domain: DAGVTQSPTHLIKTRGQQVTLRCSPISGHKSVSWYQQVLGQGPQFIFQYYEKEERGRGNFPDRFSARQFPNYSSELNVNALLLGDSALYLCASSLRTTGQGISYEQYFGPGTRLTVT.

The CDR3 is CAISDPGLASDTQYF. The CDR3, as DNA: TGTGCCATCAGCGATCCGGGACTAGCCTCAGATACGCAGTATTTT. This chain uses TRBV10-3 with TRBJ2-3; TRBD2 matches 9 bases. Germline values: CDR1 ENHRY, CDR2 SYGVKD. J was trimmed by 4 bases and V by 6 bases; bases with no gene match: 8. The length of the CDR3 is 15 residues.

This clonotype was seen a handful of times. This chain links TRBV4-2 with TRBJ1-5, with no clear D. V dropped 1 base and J dropped 6 bases, with 7 bases sitting between them. This CDR3 contains 13 residues. The germline gives CDR1 LGHNA, CDR2 YNFKEQ. CDR3 DNA: TGTGCCAGCAGCCAAGGAGTCCCTCAGCCCCAGCATTTT. Residues: CASSQGVPQPQHF.

This clonotype was seen at least ten times. This CDR3 is CATSRDSGSGNTIYF. CDR3 nucleotides: TGTGCCACCAGCAGAGATTCAGGGTCTGGAAACACCATATATTTT. The chain links TRBV15 to TRBJ1-3, with D possibly TRBD1 on 5 matching bases. The germline V gene encodes CDR1 LNHNV and CDR2 YYDKDF (reference sequence). V was pared by 0 bases and J by 1 base, with 7 bases between. CDR3 length: 15 residues.

The J gene is TRBJ1-1, the V gene TRBV5-1; no clear D gene. The CDR3 spans 13 residues. Looked up from germline, CDR1 is SGHRS and CDR2 is YFSETQ. Trimming shortened V by 2 bases and J by 1 base, and 6 bases separated the two germline ends. The DNA of the CDR3 is TGCGCCAGCAGCTTAAGATGGAACACTGAAGCTTTCTTT. Translated, it gives CASSLRWNTEAFF.

The table lists this clonotype with many counts. The genes are TRBV6-1 and TRBJ1-4; 7 bases map to TRBD1. In germline, CDR1 is MNHNS, CDR2 SASEGT. The length of the CDR3 is 17 residues. V shed 6 bases and J 6 bases; nucleotides not matched to a gene: 16. In nucleotides, the CDR3 is TGTGCCAGCAGCCACGGCGGCGGCCAGGGGGAGGATGAAAAACTGTTTTTT. It encodes CASSHGGGQGEDEKLFF.

As to this clonotype: With a much larger clone just one base away, this may be a read error. The rearrangement joins TRBV6-6 to TRBJ1-2; D gene uncertain. Trimming took 6 bases from V and 3 from J, leaving 8 bases between them. The CDR3 runs 12 residues. Germline assignment: CDR1 MNHNY and CDR2 SVGAGI (reference sequence). The CDR3 spells CASSPSYYGYTF. The CDR3 DNA follows: TGTGCCAGCAGCCCCTCCTACTATGGCTACACCTTC.

This clonotype has a handful of counts. The chain employs TRBV4-1 and TRBJ2-7; perhaps D is TRBD1 or TRBD2 (5 bases each). The V end lost 0 bases, the J end lost 7 bases, and 13 bases lay between the germline ends. The germline gives CDR1 MGHRA, CDR2 YSYEKL. CDR3 length: 14 amino acids. CDR3 in amino acids: CASSQEGPLEEQYF. CDR3 nucleotides: TGCGCCAGCAGCCAAGAGGGACCACTGGAGGAGCAGTACTTC.

This clonotype occurred many times. The rearrangement uses TRBV27 and TRBJ2-3; no reliable D call. Trimming shortened V by 6 bases and J by 6 bases, and 10 bases separated the two germline ends. The germline CDR1 and CDR2 sequences are MNHEY and SMNVEV (reference sequence). The CDR3 loop spans 12 amino acids. The CDR3 protein is CASRTFPDTQYF. In DNA form, the CDR3 reads TGTGCCAGCAGAACGTTCCCCGATACGCAGTATTTT.

This clonotype appeared a few times. CDR3 sequence reads: CASSLESYGYTF. CDR3 in DNA: TGCGCCAGCAGCTTGGAAAGCTATGGCTACACCTTC. V gene TRBV5-1 combines with J gene TRBJ1-2; the D is unclear. The CDR3 covers 12 residues. V gave up 0 bases and J gave up 4 bases, with 4 bases separating them. CDR1 and CDR2 from the germline V gene are SGHRS and YFSETQ.

This clonotype was seen more than once but under ten times. The V call is TRBV29-1, the J call TRBJ1-2; D gene unclear. The CDR3 spans 13 residues. From germline, CDR1 is SQVTM and CDR2 ANQGSEA. The V and J ends lost 0 bases and 4 bases respectively, with 9 bases between them. The CDR3 DNA follows: TGCAGCGTTGAAGATCAACGGTTCTATGGCTACACCTTC. Translation gives CSVEDQRFYGYTF.

The chain couples TRBV7-2 to TRBJ1-4; TRBD1 agrees at 9 bases. V trimming: 3 bases; J trimming: 8 bases; junction bases outside the gene matches: 4. Germline CDR1 SGHTA, CDR2 FQGNSA. The CDR3 is 14 residues long. The CDR3 spells CASSLGDRGEKLFF. Written as DNA, the CDR3 is TGTGCCAGCAGCTTGGGAGACAGGGGGGAAAAACTGTTTTTT.

Only a few counts were recorded for this clonotype. This CDR3 reads CASSLFPTTNTGELFF. The CDR3 nucleotides are TGTGCCAGCAGCTTATTTCCCACCACGAACACCGGGGAGCTGTTTTTT. The chain carries TRBV7-2 and TRBJ2-2; D is uncertain. There are 16 residues in the CDR3. Germline V lookup: CDR1 SGHTA, CDR2 FQGNSA. Trimming left V 2 bases short and J 0 bases short, with 10 bases between. Complete variable domain (other parts from reference TRBV7-2 and TRBJ2-2): GAGVSQSPSNKVTEKGKDVELRCDPISGHTALYWYRQSLGQGLEFLIYFQGNSAPDKSGLPSDRFSAERTGGSVSTLTIQRTQQEDSAVYLCASSLFPTTNTGELFFGEGSRLTVL.

There are a few counts of this clonotype. V and J are TRBV12-3 or TRBV12-4 and TRBJ1-2, with 7 bases lining up with TRBD1. This CDR3 comprises 13 residues. V shed 5 bases, J shed 7 bases, and the junction held 7 bases outside the gene matches. CDR3 sequence reads: CASSPTGAAGYTF. CDR3 nucleotide sequence: TGTGCCAGCAGTCCAACAGGGGCGGCTGGCTACACCTTC.

The V and J genes are TRBV5-1 and TRBJ2-3; TRBD2 matches 8 bases. V trimming: 4 bases; J trimming: 4 bases; junction bases outside the gene matches: 14. CDR3 length equals 17 residues. Germline CDR1 and CDR2: SGHRS and YFSETQ. This CDR3 reads CASSRSPGAGVADTQYF. In nucleotides, the CDR3 is TGCGCCAGCAGCCGGAGCCCGGGAGCGGGAGTGGCAGATACGCAGTATTTT.

This chain joins TRBV5-1 and TRBJ2-5; D gene ambiguous. CDR3 length equals 14 residues. Trimming cost V 0 bases and J 2 bases, with 8 bases left between them. Per germline, CDR1 SGHRS and CDR2 YFSETQ. CDR3 nucleotides: TGCGCCAGCAGCTTGGCCTTACGACAAGAGACCCAGTACTTC. Translation: CASSLALRQETQYF.

The rearrangement uses TRBV27 and TRBJ2-7; 11 bases fit TRBD1. CDR1 and CDR2 from the germline V gene are MNHEY and SMNVEV (reference sequence). Unmatched junction bases numbered 6, after V lost 3 bases and J lost 5 bases. The CDR3 is 15 amino acids. The chain's CDR3 is CASSFSRTGGDEQYF. CDR3 DNA sequence: TGTGCCAGCAGTTTCTCCAGGACAGGGGGCGACGAGCAGTACTTC.

There are a few counts of this clonotype. The J gene is TRBJ1-2, the V gene TRBV5-1, with 8 bases aligning to TRBD1. The CDR3 has 14 residues. Germline V gene sequence: CDR1 SGHRS, CDR2 YFSETQ. J lost 4 bases, V lost 2 bases, and 4 bases had no gene match. CDR3 bases: TGCGCCAGCAGCTTCGACAGGGGCAGCTATGGCTACACCTTC. It encodes CASSFDRGSYGYTF.

This chain connects TRBV7-2 to TRBJ1-1; D perhaps matches TRBD1 (5 bases). V lost 5 bases and J lost 0, with 19 bases in between. Germline CDR1 and CDR2: SGHTA and FQGNSA. The CDR3 has 17 amino acids. This CDR3 is CASSTPGTPSLNTEAFF. Written as DNA, the CDR3 is TGTGCCAGCAGCACGCCCGGGACTCCCAGCCTGAACACTGAAGCTTTCTTT.

The CDR3 nucleotides are TGCGCCAGCAGCCAAGCCCCAGGGGAGGCTAATTCCTACGAGCAGTACGTC. It encodes CASSQAPGEANSYEQYV. The V gene is TRBV4-1, the J gene TRBJ2-7, with D perhaps TRBD1 or TRBD2 (6 bases each). V was cut by 1 base and J by 1 base, with 17 bases left in between. Germline V gene sequence: CDR1 MGHRA, CDR2 YSYEKL. The CDR3 has 17 residues.

This clonotype was counted only a few times. The chain recombines TRBV2 with TRBJ2-2; no clear D gene. Germline CDR1 and CDR2: SNHLY and FYNNEI. This CDR3 is built from 14 residues. Deletions cut 8 bases from V and 0 bases from J, with 10 bases between. The chain's CDR3 is CASSQDANTGELFF. CDR3 in DNA: TGTGCCAGCTCGCAGGACGCGAACACCGGGGAGCTGTTTTTT.

The CDR3 spells CASRFSSGNSYNEQFF. As DNA, the CDR3 is TGTGCCAGCAGGTTTTCTAGCGGGAACTCCTACAATGAGCAGTTCTTC. The gene calls are TRBV6-1 and TRBJ2-1; 9 positions match TRBD2. The V gene's germline CDR1 is MNHNS and CDR2 SASEGT. After removal of 6 bases from V and 0 bases from J, the junction contained 6 bases not matched to a gene. The length of the CDR3 is 16 residues.

This clonotype has at least ten counts. The chain joins TRBV5-1 to TRBJ1-2, with a tentative D call TRBD1 (5 bases). V gave up 2 bases and J gave up 12 bases, with 20 bases separating them. The germline V gene encodes CDR1 SGHRS and CDR2 YFSETQ. The CDR3 runs 14 residues. In DNA form, the CDR3 reads TGCGCCAGCAGCTTTGGGACCATCGATGAAGCGGACACCTTC. Translation gives CASSFGTIDEADTF.

CDR3 amino acids: CSASTGGYHQPQHF. For the CDR3, the DNA is TGCAGCGCCTCAACAGGGGGCTATCATCAGCCCCAGCATTTT. The genes are TRBV29-1 and TRBJ1-5; 9 bases are shared with TRBD1. The CDR3 length is 14 residues. Germline V gene data show CDR1 as SQVTM and CDR2 as ANQGSEA. Trimming at V came to 7 bases and at J to 5 bases, leaving 9 bases not matched to a gene. Looking up the rest from reference TRBV29-1 and TRBJ1-5 gives the full variable domain: SAVISQKPSRDICQRGTSLTIQCQVDSQVTMMFWYRQQPGQSLTLIATANQGSEATYESGFVIDKFPISRPNLTFSTLTVSNMSPEDSSIYLCSASTGGYHQPQHFGDGTRLSIL.

V and J are TRBV5-1 and TRBJ2-3, with 7 bases that match TRBD2. The CDR3 is made up of 14 amino acids. V dropped 0 bases and J dropped 5; count of bases not matched to a gene: 3. The germline CDR1 and CDR2 sequences are SGHRS and YFSETQ. The CDR3 DNA reads TGCGCCAGCAGCTTGGCCCCGGGGGGAGATACGCAGTATTTT. Amino acid sequence: CASSLAPGGDTQYF.